These 23 T cell receptor beta chains originate from one sample sequenced in a study of early T cells in non-severe SARS-CoV-2 infection. TCRdb used MiXCR to reprocess the 5' RACE reads, holding one entry per CDR3 protein. The sample has tens of thousands of distinct CDR3 sequences, 10% seen once. The sample here was whole blood, taken at baseline. The receptor set was obtained from an adult who was a healthcare worker with PCR-confirmed SARS-CoV-2 infection or an uninfected control (not recorded which).

This clonotype was seen a few times. The CDR3 spells CASSRPTGGLDTIYF. The CDR3 nucleotides are TGTGCCAGCAGCCGGCCAACGGGAGGGTTGGACACCATATATTTT. The gene calls are TRBV14 and TRBJ1-3; D is unclear. This CDR3 region has 15 residues. Germline-derived CDR1 and CDR2 are SGHDN and FVKESK. V lost 4 bases and J 8 bases, leaving 18 bases between the germline ends.

This clonotype was observed a few times. This sequence joins TRBV7-9 and TRBJ2-2; TRBD1 agrees at 8 bases. The CDR3 loop spans 16 amino acids. Germline CDR1 SEHNR, CDR2 FQNEAQ (reference sequence). Losses at the gene ends were 5 bases for V and 1 base for J; bases not matched to a gene: 6. The CDR3 protein is CASSPGTGKNTGELFF. In nucleotides, the CDR3 is TGTGCCAGCAGCCCCGGGACAGGAAAGAACACCGGGGAGCTGTTTTTT.

This clonotype was counted a few times. The chain is built from TRBV6-2 or TRBV6-3 and TRBJ1-2, with 8 nucleotides matching TRBD1. The CDR3 totals 12 residues. V was pared by 7 bases and J by 12 bases, with 10 bases of the junction left unmatched. Germline-derived CDR1 and CDR2 are MNHEY and SVGEGT. The CDR3 DNA reads TGTGCCAGCAAAGGACAGGGAAGAAGAAACACCTTC. It is translated as CASKGQGRRNTF.

This clonotype was recorded many times. The chain is built from TRBV27 and TRBJ1-1; 7 bases agree with TRBD1. V dropped 5 bases and J dropped 7; count of bases not matched to a gene: 10. In germline, CDR1 is MNHEY, CDR2 SMNVEV (reference sequence). This CDR3 is 14 amino acids long. The CDR3 loop is CASSRPGTAFEAFF. The CDR3 DNA is TGTGCCAGCAGTAGACCGGGGACAGCCTTTGAAGCTTTCTTT.

The V call is TRBV7-2, the J call TRBJ2-3; D is unresolved. Deletions cut 2 bases from V and 9 bases from J, with 12 bases between. Per germline, CDR1 SGHTA and CDR2 FQGNSA. The CDR3 has 13 amino acids. CDR3 sequence: CASSLMYGDTQYF. CDR3 bases: TGTGCCAGCAGCTTAATGTACGGTGACACGCAGTATTTT.

In this sample, this clonotype turned up many times. This rearrangement joins TRBV6-5 to TRBJ2-2; possibly TRBD2 for D (5 bases). The length of the CDR3 is 15 residues. CDR1 is MNHEY and CDR2 is SVGAGI in the germline V gene. With 6 bases removed from V and 3 bases from J, the gap between germline ends came to 14 bases. Written as DNA, the CDR3 is TGTGCCAGCAGCAGACTAAACGGGGACACCGGGGAGCTGTTTTTT. This codes for CASSRLNGDTGELFF.

V is TRBV27 and J is TRBJ2-7; 7 nucleotides match TRBD1. Germline V gene lookup returns CDR1 MNHEY and CDR2 SMNVEV (reference sequence). The CDR3 runs 14 residues. V gave up 5 bases and J gave up 2 bases; unmatched junction bases: 6. This chain's CDR3 is CASSIRDRPYEQYF. CDR3 bases: TGTGCCAGCAGTATCCGGGACAGACCCTACGAGCAGTACTTC.

This clonotype was recorded at least ten times. The rearrangement joins TRBV11-3 to TRBJ2-1, with TRBD1 as a possible D gene (7 bases). Germline V CDR1 and CDR2: SGHNT, YENEEA. Between the trimmed V and J ends, which lost 1 base and 6 bases, there was a span of 13 bases. The CDR3 spans 15 residues. CDR3 region: CASSLGGTESNEQFF. The CDR3 nucleotides are TGTGCCAGCAGCTTAGGCGGGACAGAAAGCAATGAGCAGTTCTTC.

V gene TRBV2 combines with J gene TRBJ2-7; 8 bases map to TRBD2. The CDR3 runs 12 residues. The V and J ends lost 10 bases and 6 bases, in that order; junction bases with no gene match: 8. Per the germline V gene, CDR1 is SNHLY and CDR2 is FYNNEI. The CDR3 is CATSRGGSEQYF. CDR3 DNA sequence: TGTGCCACCTCACGGGGGGGCAGCGAGCAGTACTTC. The full variable domain, in which reference TRBV2 and TRBJ2-7 provide the parts outside the CDR3, is EPEVTQTPSHQVTQMGQEVILRCVPISNHLYFYWYRQILGQKVEFLVSFYNNEISEKSEIFDDQFSVERPDGSNFTLKIRSTKLEDSAMYFCATSRGGSEQYFGPGTRLTVT.

The CDR3 DNA sequence: TGCAGTGCTAGGATAGGGGGCGAGCAGTACTTC. As protein: CSARIGGEQYF. The V gene is TRBV20-1, the J gene TRBJ2-7; the D gene is possibly TRBD1 (6 bases). The CDR3 is 11 residues long. Germline V lookup: CDR1 DFQATT, CDR2 SNEGSKA (reference sequence). The germline V and J ends were trimmed by 3 bases and 6 bases, with 9 bases remaining between them.

This chain joins TRBV11-3 and TRBJ2-7, with TRBD1 identical over 8 bases. The trim removed 7 bases at V and 7 bases at J, leaving 12 bases unmatched. The germline V gene encodes CDR1 SGHNT and CDR2 YENEEA. The CDR3 consists of 14 residues. The CDR3 DNA is TGTGCCAGCACCCAATCCAGGGGGCTAGGGGAGCAGTACTTC. Encoded protein: CASTQSRGLGEQYF. Combining the CDR3 with reference TRBV11-3 and TRBJ2-7 gives the whole variable domain EAGVVQSPRYKIIEKKQPVAFWCNPISGHNTLYWYLQNLGQGPELLIRYENEEAVDDSQLPKDRFSAERLKGVDSTLKIQPAELGDSAVYLCASTQSRGLGEQYFGPGTRLTVT.

This clonotype was observed a handful of times. The rearrangement links TRBV4-1 to TRBJ2-1; D is ambiguous. Germline CDR1 and CDR2: MGHRA and YSYEKL. Trimming stripped 7 bases from V and 6 bases from J, with 19 bases between. The CDR3 has 15 amino acids. CDR3 DNA: TGCGCCAGCAAAGGCGACCCGGCCCTAGGCAATGAGCAGTTCTTC. Amino acid sequence: CASKGDPALGNEQFF.

This clonotype was seen repeatedly, ten times or more. The chain joins TRBV4-2 to TRBJ1-2; 8 nucleotides line up with TRBD1. The CDR3 is 15 amino acids. The ends lost 0 bases at V and 8 bases at J; junction bases unmatched: 8. Looked up from germline, CDR1 is LGHNA and CDR2 is YNFKEQ. In DNA form, the CDR3 reads TGTGCCAGCAGCCAAGATGATGTCAGGGGGCAAGGCTACACCTTC. This gives the protein CASSQDDVRGQGYTF.

The sample holds a few counts of this clonotype. The chain couples TRBV20-1 to TRBJ2-3; D uncertain. V lost 3 bases and J lost 1, with 14 bases in between. The CDR3 spans 15 residues. The germline gives CDR1 DFQATT, CDR2 SNEGSKA (reference sequence). CDR3 nucleotides: TGCAGTGCTAGTAAAGGGTTAATAGGCACAGATACGCAGTATTTT. Translated, it gives CSASKGLIGTDTQYF.

This clonotype was seen ten or more times. This rearrangement joins TRBV4-1 to TRBJ1-5; no clear D. From germline, CDR1 is MGHRA and CDR2 YSYEKL. This CDR3 has 13 residues. V lost 4 bases, J lost 6 bases, and 10 bases lay in between. The CDR3 protein is CASSLWVSQPQHF. In nucleotides, the CDR3 is TGCGCCAGCAGCCTTTGGGTATCTCAGCCCCAGCATTTT.

This clonotype showed up just a few times. V is TRBV7-2 and J is TRBJ2-1; the D gene is possibly TRBD2 (6 bases). Germline loops: CDR1 SGHTA, CDR2 FQGNSA. The CDR3 sequence is 17 residues long. The V end was cut by 4 bases, the J end by 0 bases, with 16 bases between. CDR3 sequence: CASSSSGGTHSYNEQFF. The CDR3 bases are TGTGCCAGCAGCTCATCTGGGGGGACCCACTCCTACAATGAGCAGTTCTTC.

V usage is TRBV7-6 and J usage is TRBJ2-1; 13 bases are a match to TRBD2. The CDR3 has 15 residues. The germline V gene encodes CDR1 SGHVS and CDR2 FNYEAQ. The V and J ends lost 5 bases and 6 bases, in that order; junction bases with no gene match: 4. CDR3 sequence reads: CASSPTSGGANEQFF. The CDR3 DNA reads as TGTGCCAGCAGCCCCACTAGCGGGGGGGCCAATGAGCAGTTCTTC.

This clonotype was counted only a few times. V usage is TRBV20-1 and J usage is TRBJ1-1; D unresolved. The germline V gene has CDR1 DFQATT and CDR2 SNEGSKA (reference sequence). The CDR3 loop spans 12 amino acids. Trimming removed 2 bases at V and 5 bases at J, with 9 bases between. The CDR3: CSARLGRTEAFF. The CDR3 nucleotides read TGCAGTGCTAGACTGGGGAGGACTGAAGCTTTCTTT.

As regards this clonotype: A much larger clonotype is one base distant, so this may be a read error. The chain carries TRBV20-1 and TRBJ1-5; no definite D call. The CDR3 is 14 residues long. Trimming shortened V by 1 base and J by 0 bases, and 7 bases separated the two germline ends. CDR1 and CDR2 from the germline V gene are DFQATT and SNEGSKA (reference sequence). The CDR3 coding sequence is TGCAGTGCTAGAGGTGCGAATAGCAATCAGCCCCAGCATTTT. Amino acids: CSARGANSNQPQHF.

This clonotype has ten or more counts. V and J are TRBV11-3 and TRBJ1-6, with D tentatively TRBD1 (6 bases). The V end was cut by 5 bases, the J end by 1 base, with 12 bases between. From germline, CDR1 is SGHNT and CDR2 YENEEA. The CDR3 contains 16 residues. CDR3: CASSTVQGSYNSPLHF. The CDR3 bases are TGTGCCAGCAGCACGGTGCAGGGGTCCTATAATTCACCCCTCCACTTT.

V usage is TRBV12-3 or TRBV12-4 and J usage is TRBJ1-1; TRBD1 might be the D (5 bases). Deletions cut 7 bases from V and 7 bases from J, with 22 bases between. CDR3 length: 15 amino acids. CDR3 bases: TGTGCCAGCACCCCCGGGCCCAGGGCGGGGGATGAAGCTTTCTTT. Amino acid sequence: CASTPGPRAGDEAFF.

This clonotype was observed a handful of times. The V and J genes are TRBV6-5 and TRBJ1-6; no clear D gene. Trimming stripped 4 bases from V and 7 bases from J, with 14 bases between. The CDR3 has 15 residues. Germline CDR1 is MNHEY and CDR2 is SVGAGI. The CDR3 DNA reads as TGTGCCAGCAGTTTAACAACTCAAGGGAATTCACCCCTCCACTTT. As protein: CASSLTTQGNSPLHF.

This clonotype was counted a few times. The rearrangement joins TRBV2 to TRBJ1-5; TRBD1 agrees at 8 bases. V shed 5 bases and J 1 base; nucleotides not matched to a gene: 7. The CDR3 totals 16 residues. In germline, CDR1 is SNHLY, CDR2 FYNNEI. In DNA, the CDR3 is TGTGCCAGCAGTCTCCTGCAGGGGGCCAGCAATCAGCCCCAGCATTTT. Protein sequence: CASSLLQGASNQPQHF.